These 22 T cell receptor beta chains came from one sample sequenced in a study of glioma-infiltrating T cells after dendritic cell vaccination. The data were produced by immunoSEQ multiplex PCR, yet TCRdb's version contains in-frame clones alone and is incomplete. Among approximately 24,000 clones listed, roughly 86% were seen once. Time point described: after dendritic cell vaccination, including at tumor progression/relapse. The material sequenced was blood, taken after dendritic cell vaccination. The receptors shown here come from a human donor with glioblastoma.

The chain recombines TRBV27 with TRBJ2-7; 10 bases map to TRBD1. The CDR3 spans 16 residues. CDR1 MNHEY and CDR2 SMNVEV come from the germline V gene (reference sequence). V dropped 6 bases and J dropped 4; count of bases not matched to a gene: 12. CDR3 nucleotide sequence: TGTGCCAGCAGCCCTTTAATCGGGACAGGGGAATACGAGCAGTACTTC. It translates to CASSPLIGTGEYEQYF.

The chain has TRBV13 and TRBJ2-1; D is unresolved. V shed 6 bases and J shed 5 bases, with 8 bases lying between them. This CDR3 spans 12 amino acids. Germline V lookup: CDR1 PRHDT, CDR2 FYEKMQ (reference sequence). This CDR3 is CASSWSNNEQFF. Here the CDR3 DNA reads TGTGCCAGCAGTTGGTCTAACAATGAGCAGTTCTTC.

The rearrangement links TRBV6-1 to TRBJ2-7; possibly TRBD1 for D (5 bases). CDR1 and CDR2 from the germline V gene are MNHNS and SASEGT. With 0 bases removed from V and 8 bases from J, the gap between germline ends came to 17 bases. The CDR3 runs to 15 residues. The CDR3: CASSEAGRGKGKQYF. Here the CDR3 DNA reads TGTGCCAGCAGTGAAGCGGGAAGGGGTAAGGGGAAGCAGTACTTC.

This clone was recorded only once. The CDR3 reads CASSISLAGYNEQFF. CDR3 DNA: TGTGCCAGTAGTATCAGCCTAGCGGGGTATAATGAGCAGTTCTTC. The chain couples TRBV19 to TRBJ2-1; 9 bases agree with TRBD2. The CDR3 extends over 15 amino acids. J was trimmed by 7 bases and V by 3 bases; bases with no gene match: 7. Looked up from germline, CDR1 is LNHDA and CDR2 is SQIVND (reference sequence).

The chain employs TRBV19 and TRBJ2-2, with D unresolved. The CDR3 sequence is 12 residues long. Trimming cost V 8 bases and J 3 bases, with 7 bases left between them. The V gene's germline CDR1 is LNHDA and CDR2 SQIVND (reference sequence). CDR3 coding DNA: TGTGCCAGTGATACAGACACCGGGGAGCTGTTTTTT. Encoded protein: CASDTDTGELFF. Full variable domain (missing parts from reference TRBV19 and TRBJ2-2): DGGITQSPKYLFRKEGQNVTLSCEQNLNHDAMYWYRQDPGQGLRLIYYSQIVNDFQKGDIAEGYSVSREKKESFPLTVTSAQKNPTAFYLCASDTDTGELFFGEGSRLTVL.

The chain uses TRBV7-8 and TRBJ1-4; D gene uncertain. The V and J ends lost 10 bases and 6 bases respectively, with 15 bases between them. The CDR3 contains 13 residues. Germline assignment: CDR1 SGHVS and CDR2 FQNEAQ. The DNA for the CDR3 is TGTGCCACCCGAGACATCTTAGATGAAAAACTGTTTTTT. Encoded protein: CATRDILDEKLFF. Complete variable domain (other parts from reference TRBV7-8 and TRBJ1-4): GAGVSQSPRYKVAKRGQDVALRCDPISGHVSLFWYQQALGQGPEFLTYFQNEAQLDKSGLPSDRFFAERPEGSVSTLKIQRTQQEDSAVYLCATRDILDEKLFFGSGTQLSVL.

The chain is built from TRBV7-6 and TRBJ1-6, with D tentatively TRBD1 (5 bases). Deletions cut 5 bases from V and 6 bases from J, with 17 bases between. Germline V CDR1 and CDR2: SGHVS, FNYEAQ. This CDR3 contains 16 residues. The DNA of the CDR3 is TGTGCCAGCAGCCTGGGGGGGACGGGGATTAATTCACCCCTCCACTTT. Protein product: CASSLGGTGINSPLHF.

This clone was recorded once. V and J are TRBV5-1 and TRBJ2-1, with 10 bases that match TRBD2. Germline V lookup: CDR1 SGHRS, CDR2 YFSETQ. Unmatched junction bases numbered 11, after V lost 7 bases and J lost 4 bases. The CDR3 totals 16 residues. CDR3 in DNA: TGCGCCAGCGGTTGGGTGAGGACTAGCGGTTACAATGAGCAGTTCTTC. Amino acid sequence: CASGWVRTSGYNEQFF.

The chain carries TRBV4-1 and TRBJ2-3; 7 nucleotides match TRBD2. This CDR3 has 14 amino acids. Losses at the gene ends were 3 bases for V and 5 bases for J; bases not matched to a gene: 5. Looked up from germline, CDR1 is MGHRA and CDR2 is YSYEKL. DNA for the CDR3: TGCGCCAGCAGCCAGGGGGGGATACGAGATACGCAGTATTTT. This sequence encodes CASSQGGIRDTQYF.

CDR3 in DNA: TGTGCCAGTAGCTCAAGGACAGCATTCACAGATACGCAGTATTTT. This codes for CASSSRTAFTDTQYF. The rearrangement links TRBV19 to TRBJ2-3; possible D gene TRBD1, 6 bases. V was cut by 6 bases and J by 2 bases, with 15 bases left in between. Germline V lookup: CDR1 LNHDA, CDR2 SQIVND (reference sequence). The CDR3 extends over 15 amino acids.

This clone has a single count. This chain uses TRBV6-6 with TRBJ1-6, with 7 nucleotides matching TRBD1. The germline V gene has CDR1 MNHNY and CDR2 SVGAGI (reference sequence). This CDR3 spans 16 amino acids. The ends lost 2 bases at V and 7 bases at J; junction bases unmatched: 8. CDR3 nucleotide sequence: TGTGCCAGCAGTTACACCTTCCGGGACAGCAATTCACCCCTCCACTTT. It codes for CASSYTFRDSNSPLHF.

V gene TRBV7-9 combines with J gene TRBJ2-3; a weak D match, TRBD2 (7 bases). This CDR3 contains 14 residues. The germline V gene encodes CDR1 SEHNR and CDR2 FQNEAQ (reference sequence). Trimming removed 10 bases at V and 3 bases at J, with 17 bases between. CDR3 amino acids: CATPLGGATDTQYF. Here the CDR3 DNA reads TGTGCCACCCCTTTGGGGGGGGCGACAGATACGCAGTATTTT.

The J gene is TRBJ2-7, the V gene TRBV6-6; D might be TRBD1 (6 bases). The germline V and J ends were trimmed by 11 bases and 0 bases, with 20 bases remaining between them. The CDR3 loop spans 15 amino acids. Germline V lookup: CDR1 MNHNY, CDR2 SVGAGI (reference sequence). For the CDR3, the DNA is TGTGCCGCCCGAAGTGCGAGGGGGAACTCCTACGAGCAGTACTTC. Protein sequence: CAARSARGNSYEQYF.

J is TRBJ2-4 and V is TRBV7-9, with 14 bases fitting TRBD2. The CDR3 sequence is 15 residues long. Germline values: CDR1 SEHNR, CDR2 FQNEAQ (reference sequence). The J segment lost 8 bases and the V segment lost 6 bases, leaving 6 bases of the junction unmatched. Written as DNA, the CDR3 is TGTGCCAGCAGTCGGACTAGCGGGGGGTTTGACATTCAGTACTTC. Its translation is CASSRTSGGFDIQYF.

V and J are TRBV7-6 and TRBJ1-6; a possible D gene is TRBD1 (6 bases). Trimming removed 5 bases at V and 10 bases at J, with 15 bases between. Germline CDR1 reads SGHVS; CDR2 reads FNYEAQ. The CDR3 has 14 amino acids. The CDR3, as DNA: TGTGCCAGCAGCCAAAGGGGGAGGGTCTCACCCCTCCACTTT. This codes for CASSQRGRVSPLHF.

This chain connects TRBV5-4 to TRBJ2-7; TRBD1 matches at 7 bases. V lost 0 bases, J lost 2 bases, and 5 bases stayed unmatched. CDR3 length equals 15 residues. Germline CDR1 reads SGHNT; CDR2 reads YYREEE (reference sequence). CDR3 loop: CASSLGTTGPYEQYF. CDR3 DNA sequence: TGTGCCAGCAGCTTGGGTACGACAGGGCCCTACGAGCAGTACTTC.

A remark on this clone: At one boundary the junction diverges from the germline segment, which might be a read error. Distinct nucleotide sequences in the sample also encode this CDR3. V and J are TRBV6-5 and TRBJ2-5; 8 bases align to TRBD1. The CDR3 consists of 16 residues. CDR1 is MNHEY, CDR2 SVGAGI, per germline. The CDR3, as DNA: TGTGCTAGCAGTTACGGACAAACAGGGGGGCAAGAGACCCAGTACTTC. As protein: CASSYGQTGGQETQYF.

This clone has just a few counts. At one end, the junction sequence differs from germline, possibly due to a read error. Within the sample, other DNA sequences also encode this same CDR3. This sequence joins TRBV4-1 and TRBJ1-6, with unresolved D. Germline values: CDR1 MGHRA, CDR2 YSYEKL. CDR3 size: 15 residues. As DNA, the CDR3 is TGCGCCAGCAGCCAAGATGCAGGCCCAAATTCCCCCCTCCACTTT. Residues: CASSQDAGPNSPLHF.

The chain has TRBV7-6 and TRBJ2-1; 8 bases are a match to TRBD2. This CDR3 has 16 residues. Germline V gives CDR1 SGHVS, CDR2 FNYEAQ. V dropped 2 bases and J dropped 4; count of bases not matched to a gene: 7. The CDR3 DNA reads TGTGCCAGCAGCTTAACTCTAAAGCGGGGGTACAATGAGCAGTTCTTC. Its protein is CASSLTLKRGYNEQFF.

This clone is a singleton in its sample. The chain recombines TRBV6-5 with TRBJ1-2; tentatively, D is TRBD1 (6 bases). The CDR3 is 15 amino acids. Trimming pared 5 bases from V and 3 bases from J, leaving 16 bases between. Germline values: CDR1 MNHEY, CDR2 SVGAGI. The CDR3 DNA follows: TGTGCCAGCAGTCCGGCCAGGGGTATGGACTATGGCTACACCTTC. Protein: CASSPARGMDYGYTF.

The rearrangement joins TRBV6-1 to TRBJ1-5, with unresolved D. The ends were cut back, 4 bases at V and 0 bases at J, with 7 bases in the middle. Germline V gene sequence: CDR1 MNHNS, CDR2 SASEGT. The CDR3 has 14 residues. CDR3 DNA sequence: TGTGCCAGCAGTGCGGAGAATAGCAATCAGCCCCAGCATTTT. It encodes CASSAENSNQPQHF.

This clone was seen a few times. The chain combines TRBV11-2 with TRBJ2-7, with 7 bases lining up with TRBD1. This CDR3 region has 15 residues. In germline, CDR1 is SGHAT, CDR2 FQNNGV. V was pared by 5 bases and J by 1 base, with 8 bases of the junction left unmatched. In DNA, the CDR3 is TGTGCCAGCAGCCCGACAGGGTGGAAATCCTACGAGCAGTACTTC. This codes for CASSPTGWKSYEQYF.